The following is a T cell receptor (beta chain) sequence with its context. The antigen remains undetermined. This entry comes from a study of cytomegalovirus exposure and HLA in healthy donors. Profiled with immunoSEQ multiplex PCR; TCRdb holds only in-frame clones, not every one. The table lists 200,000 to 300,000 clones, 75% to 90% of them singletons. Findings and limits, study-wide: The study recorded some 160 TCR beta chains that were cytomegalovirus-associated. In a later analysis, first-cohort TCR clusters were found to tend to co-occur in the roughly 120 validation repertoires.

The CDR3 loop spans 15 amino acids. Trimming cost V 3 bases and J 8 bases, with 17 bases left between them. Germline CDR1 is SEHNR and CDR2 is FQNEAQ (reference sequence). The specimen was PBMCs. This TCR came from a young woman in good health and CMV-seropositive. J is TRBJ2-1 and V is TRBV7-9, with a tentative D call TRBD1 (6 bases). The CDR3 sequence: CASSFPRTDVDEQFF. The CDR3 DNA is TGTGCCAGCAGCTTCCCCAGGACAGATGTGGATGAGCAGTTCTTC.